The rows below give T cell receptor beta chains drawn from one sample of a study of T cells in Graves' hyperthyroidism and ophthalmopathy. TCRdb reprocessed the multiplex PCR reads with MiXCR, giving one entry per CDR3 protein. The data contain about 600,000 distinct CDR3 sequences, 14% of them singletons. Sample: blood. The receptors here all came from a woman in her late teens or twenties with Graves' ophthalmopathy. CDR3s include the opening cysteine and the closing phenylalanine or tryptophan. A D gene is named only where the DNA matches it firmly. Expanded clones get a size class; other rows say once, few or many, or leave the size out.

DNA | CDR3 | V | size | J | D
TGCAGTGCTAGTCAAGCAGGAGGGGAGCTGTTTTTT | CSASQAGGELFF | TRBV20-1 | few | TRBJ2-2 | -
TGTGCCAGCAGTTATGAAAACCAGGGGGCGGCACCCCTCCACTTT | CASSYENQGAAPLHF | TRBV6-5 | many | TRBJ1-6 | TRBD1
TGTGCCAGCAGCCAACAAGGCGGTTGGGAACCCTACGAGCAGTACTTC | CASSQQGGWEPYEQYF | TRBV5-6 | - | TRBJ2-7 | -
TGTGCCAGCAGTGAAGCAACGGAGGGTGAAGCTTTCTTT | CASSEATEGEAFF | TRBV2 | many | TRBJ1-1 | -
TGCAGTGCCCACCTCCGGGACAGGGAGAATCAGCCCCAGCATTTT | CSAHLRDRENQPQHF | TRBV20-1 | many | TRBJ1-5 | TRBD1
TGTGCCATCAGTCAACCCGTCGGGCTAGCGGACACAGATACGCAGTATTTT | CAISQPVGLADTDTQYF | TRBV10-3 | - | TRBJ2-3 | TRBD2
TGTGCCAGCAGCGGACTAGCGGGGGACAATGAGCAGTTCTTC | CASSGLAGDNEQFF | TRBV2 | many | TRBJ2-1 | TRBD2
TGTGCCAGCAGACGGCTCGGTAGCAATCAGCCCCAGCATTTT | CASRRLGSNQPQHF | TRBV28 | many | TRBJ1-5 | -
TGTGCCTGGAGTGTAGGAGGGATCGGCAATCAGCCCCAGCATTTT | CAWSVGGIGNQPQHF | TRBV30 | many | TRBJ1-5 | -
TGTGCCAGCAGCCAAGAATACTGGACTAGCGGTAGGTTGTCCTACAATGAGCAGTTCTTC | CASSQEYWTSGRLSYNEQFF | TRBV14 | few | TRBJ2-1 | TRBD2
TGCAGTGCTAGAGACGACCTGGGGGAGACCCAGTACTTC | CSARDDLGETQYF | TRBV20-1 | many | TRBJ2-5 | -
TGTGCCAGCAGTTATGTCCGCCGAGGGTTGTGGACTGAAGCTTTCTTT | CASSYVRRGLWTEAFF | TRBV6-2/TRBV6-3 | many | TRBJ1-1 | -
TGTGCCAGCAGTGAAGGAAGACTAGCGGGCTCAGATACGCAGTATTTT | CASSEGRLAGSDTQYF | TRBV2 | many | TRBJ2-3 | TRBD2
TGTGCCAGCAGCCAAGGACAGGGCTATTCCTACGAGCAGTACTTC | CASSQGQGYSYEQYF | TRBV3-1 | - | TRBJ2-7 | TRBD1
TGTGCCAGCAGCCACGGCAGGAGCGCAGATACGCAGTATTTT | CASSHGRSADTQYF | TRBV3-1 | once | TRBJ2-3 | -
TGTGCCAGCAGCCGGGACGGGGCCCCCCGTTACACCGGGGAGCTGTTTTTT | CASSRDGAPRYTGELFF | TRBV3-1 | many | TRBJ2-2 | -
TGTGCTTCCGAAGGGCGCTCTGGAAACACCATATATTTT | CASEGRSGNTIYF | TRBV30 | many | TRBJ1-3 | -
TGTGCCAGCAGTTCTGGCCGCCGAGCGGGACAGGGAAACTATGGCTACACCTTC | CASSSGRRAGQGNYGYTF | TRBV6-5 | few | TRBJ1-2 | TRBD1
TGCAGTGCTAGTCAAAACCGGCTAGCGGCCTCCTACAATGAGCAGTTCTTC | CSASQNRLAASYNEQFF | TRBV20-1 | many | TRBJ2-1 | TRBD2
TGCAGCGTATCTAGCGGGAGGTCCGATACGCAGTATTTT | CSVSSGRSDTQYF | TRBV29-1 | many | TRBJ2-3 | TRBD2
TGTGCCAGCAGCGAACAGGGTGGTCAGCCCCAGCATTTT | CASSEQGGQPQHF | TRBV7-3 | many | TRBJ1-5 | -
TGTGCCAGCAGTATAGGAGCACCGAACACCGGGGAGCTGTTTTTT | CASSIGAPNTGELFF | TRBV6-2/TRBV6-3 | many | TRBJ2-2 | -
TGTGCCAGCAGCCATTACTATAGCGGGAGACCCTACGAGCAGTACTTC | CASSHYYSGRPYEQYF | TRBV27 | many | TRBJ2-7 | TRBD2
TGCAGTGCTAGGGGTACTAGCGGGAGCACCCTTCAGACCCAGTACTTC | CSARGTSGSTLQTQYF | TRBV20-1 | few | TRBJ2-5 | TRBD2
TGTGCCAGCAGCTTGAGGATGAACCCGTACGAGCAGTACTTC | CASSLRMNPYEQYF | TRBV5-6 | few | TRBJ2-7 | -
TGTGCCAGCAGCTTAGTGCCGGGAGGGCCGGGTGAGCAGTTCTTC | CASSLVPGGPGEQFF | TRBV11-2 | many | TRBJ2-1 | TRBD2
TGCGCCAGCAGCTGGGCACGGACAGATCCAGATACGCAGTATTTT | CASSWARTDPDTQYF | TRBV5-1 | - | TRBJ2-3 | -
TGTGCCAGCAGGCTAGCGGGAGGGCCGGGCGAGCAGTACTTC | CASRLAGGPGEQYF | TRBV6-1 | few | TRBJ2-7 | TRBD2
TGTGCCAGCAGCCGAGAAAGGGAAGCTTTCTTT | CASSREREAFF | TRBV7-9 | - | TRBJ1-1 | -
TGTGCCAGCAGCGACTGGGCTACCCCATGGGACAATGAGCAGTTCTTC | CASSDWATPWDNEQFF | TRBV9 | few | TRBJ2-1 | -
TGTGCCAGCAGTTTTGGCCCTGAAGCTTTCTTT | CASSFGPEAFF | TRBV27 | many | TRBJ1-1 | -
TGCAGCGTTGAAGCGGCCACCGACCGGAATAGCATTCAGTACTTC | CSVEAATDRNSIQYF | TRBV29-1 | many | TRBJ2-4 | -
TGTGCCAGCAGCTTAGCCAAAGGGCCAGGCCTTTACAATGAGCAGTTCTTC | CASSLAKGPGLYNEQFF | TRBV11-2 | many | TRBJ2-1 | -